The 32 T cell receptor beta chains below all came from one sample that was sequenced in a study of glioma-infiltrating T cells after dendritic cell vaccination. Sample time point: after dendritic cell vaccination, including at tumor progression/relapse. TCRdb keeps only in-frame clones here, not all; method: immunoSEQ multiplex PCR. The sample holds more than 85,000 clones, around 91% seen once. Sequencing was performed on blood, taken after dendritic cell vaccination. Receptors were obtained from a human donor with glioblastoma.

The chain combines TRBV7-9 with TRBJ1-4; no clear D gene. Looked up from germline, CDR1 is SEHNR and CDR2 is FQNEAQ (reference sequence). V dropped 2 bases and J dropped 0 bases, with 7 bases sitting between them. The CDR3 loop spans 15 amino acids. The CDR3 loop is CASSLSEATNEKLFF. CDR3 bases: TGTGCCAGCAGCTTAAGTGAGGCAACTAATGAAAAACTGTTTTTT.

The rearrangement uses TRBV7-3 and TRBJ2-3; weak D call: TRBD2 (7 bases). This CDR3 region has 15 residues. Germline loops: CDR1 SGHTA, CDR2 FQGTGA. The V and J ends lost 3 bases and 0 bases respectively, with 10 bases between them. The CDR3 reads CASSLGGASTDTQYF. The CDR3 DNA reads TGTGCCAGCAGCTTGGGGGGGGCTAGCACAGATACGCAGTATTTT.

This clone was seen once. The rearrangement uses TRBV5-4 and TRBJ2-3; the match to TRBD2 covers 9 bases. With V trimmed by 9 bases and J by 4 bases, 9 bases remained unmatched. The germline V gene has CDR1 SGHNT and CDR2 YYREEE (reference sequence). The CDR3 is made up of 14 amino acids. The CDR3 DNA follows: TGTGCCAACGGGCGGGAGGGAGGTCCAGATACGCAGTATTTT. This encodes CANGREGGPDTQYF.

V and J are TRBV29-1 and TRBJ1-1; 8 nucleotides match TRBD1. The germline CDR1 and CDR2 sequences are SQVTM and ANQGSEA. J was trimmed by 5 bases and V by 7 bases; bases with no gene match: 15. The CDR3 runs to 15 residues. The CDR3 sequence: CSATSTGARETEAFF. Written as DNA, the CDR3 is TGCAGCGCTACATCGACAGGGGCGCGGGAAACTGAAGCTTTCTTT.

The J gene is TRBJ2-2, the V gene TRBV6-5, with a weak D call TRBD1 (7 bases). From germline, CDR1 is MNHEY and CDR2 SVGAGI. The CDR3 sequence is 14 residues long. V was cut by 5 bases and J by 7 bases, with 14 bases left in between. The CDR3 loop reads CASSGARGVGELFF. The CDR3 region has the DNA TGTGCCAGCAGTGGGGCCAGGGGGGTCGGGGAGCTGTTTTTT.

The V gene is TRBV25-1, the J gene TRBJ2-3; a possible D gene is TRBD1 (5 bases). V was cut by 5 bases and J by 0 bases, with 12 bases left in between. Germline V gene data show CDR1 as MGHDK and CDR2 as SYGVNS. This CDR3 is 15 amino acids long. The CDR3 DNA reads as TGTGCCAGCAGTAACCGGACACTTAGCACAGATACGCAGTATTTT. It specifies CASSNRTLSTDTQYF.

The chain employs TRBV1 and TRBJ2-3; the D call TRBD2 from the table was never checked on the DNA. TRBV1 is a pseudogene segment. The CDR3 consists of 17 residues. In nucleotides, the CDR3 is TGCACCAGCAGCCGAGGGACTAGCGGGAGGGCCATAGATACGCAGTATTTT. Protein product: CTSSRGTSGRAIDTQYF.

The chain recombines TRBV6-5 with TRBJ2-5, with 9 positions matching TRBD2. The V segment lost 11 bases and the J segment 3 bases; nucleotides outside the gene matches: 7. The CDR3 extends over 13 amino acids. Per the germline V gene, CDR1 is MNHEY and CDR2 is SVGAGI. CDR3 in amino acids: CASWASGEETQYF. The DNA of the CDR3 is TGTGCCTCCTGGGCTAGCGGGGAAGAGACCCAGTACTTC.

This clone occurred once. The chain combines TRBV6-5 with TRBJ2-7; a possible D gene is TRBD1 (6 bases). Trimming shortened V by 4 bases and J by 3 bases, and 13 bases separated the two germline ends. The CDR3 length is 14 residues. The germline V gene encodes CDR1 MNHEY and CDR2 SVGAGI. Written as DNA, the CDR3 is TGTGCCAGCAGTTTACAGGGAGCTTTCTACGAGCAGTACTTC. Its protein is CASSLQGAFYEQYF.

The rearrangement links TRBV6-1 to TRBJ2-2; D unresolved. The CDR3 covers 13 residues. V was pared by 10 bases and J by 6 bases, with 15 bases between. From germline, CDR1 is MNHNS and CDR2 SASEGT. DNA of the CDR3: TGTGCCACCTCTCTCGAGATGGCCGGGGAGCTGTTTTTT. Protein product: CATSLEMAGELFF.

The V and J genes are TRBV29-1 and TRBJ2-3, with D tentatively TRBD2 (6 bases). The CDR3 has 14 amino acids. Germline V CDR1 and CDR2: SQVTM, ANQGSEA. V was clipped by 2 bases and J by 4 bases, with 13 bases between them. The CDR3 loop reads CSVERSGRPDTQYF. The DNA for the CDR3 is TGCAGCGTTGAAAGGTCAGGGAGGCCAGATACGCAGTATTTT.

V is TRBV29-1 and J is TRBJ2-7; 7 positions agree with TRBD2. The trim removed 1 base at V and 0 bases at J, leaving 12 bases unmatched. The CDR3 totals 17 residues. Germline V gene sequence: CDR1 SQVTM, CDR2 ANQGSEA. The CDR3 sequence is CSVEAKRVGEGSYEQYF. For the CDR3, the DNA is TGCAGCGTTGAAGCGAAGAGGGTGGGGGAGGGCTCCTACGAGCAGTACTTC.

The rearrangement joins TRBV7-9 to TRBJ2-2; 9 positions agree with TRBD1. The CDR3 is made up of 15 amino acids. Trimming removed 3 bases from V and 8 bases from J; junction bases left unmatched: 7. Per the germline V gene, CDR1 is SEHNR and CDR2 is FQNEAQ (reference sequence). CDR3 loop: CASSFGTGSSGELFF. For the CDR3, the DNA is TGTGCCAGCAGCTTTGGGACAGGGTCTTCTGGGGAGCTGTTTTTT.

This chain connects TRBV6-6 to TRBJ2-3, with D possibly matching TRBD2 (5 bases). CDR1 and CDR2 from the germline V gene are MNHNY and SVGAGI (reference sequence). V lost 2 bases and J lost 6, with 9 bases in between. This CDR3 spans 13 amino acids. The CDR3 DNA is TGTGCCAGCAGTTACCGTAGAGGGGATACGCAGTATTTT. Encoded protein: CASSYRRGDTQYF.

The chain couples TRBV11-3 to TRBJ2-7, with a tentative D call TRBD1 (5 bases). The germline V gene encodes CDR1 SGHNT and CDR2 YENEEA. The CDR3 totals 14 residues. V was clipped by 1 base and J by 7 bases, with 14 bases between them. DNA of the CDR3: TGTGCCAGCAGCTTAGGAGACAGACCGTTGGAGCAGTACTTC. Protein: CASSLGDRPLEQYF.

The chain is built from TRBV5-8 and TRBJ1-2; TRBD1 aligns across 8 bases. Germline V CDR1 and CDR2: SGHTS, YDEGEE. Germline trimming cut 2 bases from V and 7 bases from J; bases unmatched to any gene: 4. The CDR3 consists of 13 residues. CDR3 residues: CASSFPTGVGYTF. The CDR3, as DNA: TGTGCCAGCAGCTTTCCGACAGGGGTTGGCTACACCTTC.

CDR3 nucleotides: TGCGCCAGCAACGCGGGACAGGGGGCTAGGGCAGATACGCAGTATTTT. It translates to CASNAGQGARADTQYF. This rearrangement joins TRBV5-1 to TRBJ2-3; 12 positions match TRBD1. V was pared by 6 bases and J by 4 bases, with 9 bases of the junction left unmatched. The CDR3 loop spans 16 amino acids. CDR1 and CDR2 (germline): SGHRS, YFSETQ.

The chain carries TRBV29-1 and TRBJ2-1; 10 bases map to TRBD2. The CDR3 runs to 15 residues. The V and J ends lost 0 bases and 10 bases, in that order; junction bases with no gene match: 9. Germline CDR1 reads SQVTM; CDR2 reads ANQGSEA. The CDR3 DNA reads TGCAGCGTTGAAGATCGCATACTAGCGGGGTCGGAGCAGTTCTTC. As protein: CSVEDRILAGSEQFF.

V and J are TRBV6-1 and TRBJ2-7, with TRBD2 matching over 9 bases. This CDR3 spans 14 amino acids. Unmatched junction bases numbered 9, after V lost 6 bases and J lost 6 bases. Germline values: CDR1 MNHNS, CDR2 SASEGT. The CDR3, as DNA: TGTGCCAGCAGAGGCGGGAGGGCCTTCGGCGAGCAGTACTTC. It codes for CASRGGRAFGEQYF.

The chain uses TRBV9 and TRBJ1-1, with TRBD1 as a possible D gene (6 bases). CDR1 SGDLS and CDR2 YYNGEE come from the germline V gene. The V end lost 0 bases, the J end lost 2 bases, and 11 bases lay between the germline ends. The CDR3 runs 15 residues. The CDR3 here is CASSVDQGQNTEAFF. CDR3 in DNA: TGTGCCAGCAGCGTAGATCAGGGACAAAACACTGAAGCTTTCTTT.

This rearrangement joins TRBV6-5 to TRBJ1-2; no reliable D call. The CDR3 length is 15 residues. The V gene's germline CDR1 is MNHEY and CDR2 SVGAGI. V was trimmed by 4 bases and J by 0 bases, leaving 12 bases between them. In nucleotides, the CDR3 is TGTGCCAGCAGTTTCGACACGAACCCTAACTATGGCTACACCTTC. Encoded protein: CASSFDTNPNYGYTF.

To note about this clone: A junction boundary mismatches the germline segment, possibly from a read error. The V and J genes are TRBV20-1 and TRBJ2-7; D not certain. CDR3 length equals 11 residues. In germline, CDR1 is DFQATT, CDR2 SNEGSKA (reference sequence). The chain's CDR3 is CSAGDRDEQYF. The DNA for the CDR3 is TGCAGTGCTGGAGACCGGGACGAGCAGTACTTC.

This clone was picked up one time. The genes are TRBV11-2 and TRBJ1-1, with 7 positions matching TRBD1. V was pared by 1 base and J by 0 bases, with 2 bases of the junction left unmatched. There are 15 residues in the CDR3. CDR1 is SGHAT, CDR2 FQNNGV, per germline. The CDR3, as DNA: TGTGCCAGCAGCTTAGTTCAGGGGGTGAACACTGAAGCTTTCTTT. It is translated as CASSLVQGVNTEAFF. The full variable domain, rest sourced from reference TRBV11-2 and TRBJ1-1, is EAGVAQSPRYKIIEKRQSVAFWCNPISGHATLYWYQQILGQGPKLLIQFQNNGVVDDSQLPKDRFSAERLKGVDSTLKIQPAKLEDSAVYLCASSLVQGVNTEAFFGQGTRLTVV.

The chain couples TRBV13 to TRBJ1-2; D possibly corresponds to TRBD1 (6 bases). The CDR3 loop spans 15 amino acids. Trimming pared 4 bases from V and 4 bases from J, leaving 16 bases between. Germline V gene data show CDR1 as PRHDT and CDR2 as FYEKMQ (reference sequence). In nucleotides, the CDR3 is TGTGCCAGCAGCTCCCGGGACATGACGACCTATGGCTACACCTTC. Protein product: CASSSRDMTTYGYTF.

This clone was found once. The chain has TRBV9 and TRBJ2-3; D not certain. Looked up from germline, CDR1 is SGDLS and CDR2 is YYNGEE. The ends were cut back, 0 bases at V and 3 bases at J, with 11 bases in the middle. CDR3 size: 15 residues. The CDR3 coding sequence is TGTGCCAGCAGCGTAGGGAGCATTAGGACAGATACGCAGTATTTT. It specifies CASSVGSIRTDTQYF.

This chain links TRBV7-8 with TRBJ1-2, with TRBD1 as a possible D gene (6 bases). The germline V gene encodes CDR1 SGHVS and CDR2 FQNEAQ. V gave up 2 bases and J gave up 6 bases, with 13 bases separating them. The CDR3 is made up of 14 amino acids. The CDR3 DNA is TGTGCCAGCAGCTTAAACAGGGCGGGGGATGGCTACACCTTC. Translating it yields CASSLNRAGDGYTF.

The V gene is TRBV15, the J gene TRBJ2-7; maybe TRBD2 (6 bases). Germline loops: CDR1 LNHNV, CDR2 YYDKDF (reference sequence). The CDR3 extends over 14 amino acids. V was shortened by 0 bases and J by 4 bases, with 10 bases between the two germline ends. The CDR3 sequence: CATSREGGAYEQYF. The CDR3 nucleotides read TGTGCCACCAGCAGAGAAGGAGGGGCTTACGAGCAGTACTTC.

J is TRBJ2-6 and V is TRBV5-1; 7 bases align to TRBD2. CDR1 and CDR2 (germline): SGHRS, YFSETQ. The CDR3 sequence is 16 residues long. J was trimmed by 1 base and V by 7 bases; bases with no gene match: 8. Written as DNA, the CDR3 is TGCGCCAGCGGGGCGCGGGAGTCGTCTGGGGCCAACGTCCTGACTTTC. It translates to CASGARESSGANVLTF.

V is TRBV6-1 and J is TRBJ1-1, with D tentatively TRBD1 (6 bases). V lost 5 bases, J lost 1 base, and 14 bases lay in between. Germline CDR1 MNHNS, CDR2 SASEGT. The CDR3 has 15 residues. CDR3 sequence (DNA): TGTGCCAGCAGTACAATAACAGGGTCGAACACTGAAGCTTTCTTT. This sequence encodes CASSTITGSNTEAFF.

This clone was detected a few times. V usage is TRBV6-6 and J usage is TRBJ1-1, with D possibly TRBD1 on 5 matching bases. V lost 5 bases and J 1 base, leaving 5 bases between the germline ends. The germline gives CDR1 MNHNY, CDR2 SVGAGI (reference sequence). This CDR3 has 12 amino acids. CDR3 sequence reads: CASSDRNTEAFF. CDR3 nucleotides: TGTGCCAGCAGTGACAGGAACACTGAAGCTTTCTTT.

The CDR3 coding sequence is TGTGCCAGCAGGGCAGGGGGCGGGTATGGCTACACCTTC. It specifies CASRAGGGYGYTF. The chain recombines TRBV28 with TRBJ1-2; TRBD1 agrees at 8 bases. This CDR3 has 13 residues. With V trimmed by 6 bases and J by 5 bases, 5 bases remained unmatched. Germline V gene sequence: CDR1 MDHEN, CDR2 SYDVKM.

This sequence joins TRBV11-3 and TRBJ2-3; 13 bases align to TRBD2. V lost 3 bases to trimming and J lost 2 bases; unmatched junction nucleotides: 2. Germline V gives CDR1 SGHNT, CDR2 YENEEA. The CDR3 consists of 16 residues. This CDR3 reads CASSLGLAGLTDTQYF. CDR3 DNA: TGTGCCAGCAGCTTGGGACTAGCGGGACTCACAGATACGCAGTATTTT.